This TCR beta chain derives from a study of blood T cells in healthy people across ages. On the study more broadly: When template switching was applied, about one barcoded beta molecule was captured per two T cells. Study conclusions and caveats: Strongly correlated with naive T cell percentage was TCR beta diversity.

Trimming removed 3 bases at V and 7 bases at J, with 7 bases between. The CDR3 covers 12 residues. The V gene's germline CDR1 is ENHRY and CDR2 SYGVKD. There are many counts of this clonotype. The antigen is undetermined. Donors gave roughly 10 milliliters of peripheral blood apiece. Total RNA was isolated from each sample in quantities of at least 5 micrograms. A second PCR, run for 7 to 11 cycles, used a sample-barcoded 5' primer plus a J-beta primer mix. TCRdb re-called the 5' RACE reads through MiXCR, storing one row per CDR3 protein. The table shows about 640,000 distinct CDR3 sequences, with about 28% occurring only once.

The receptor was isolated from an elderly woman in good health. J is TRBJ2-1 and V is TRBV10-3; D gene unclear. Sequenced sample: blood. The CDR3 loop reads CAISEVANEQFF. The DNA for the CDR3 is TGTGCCATCAGTGAAGTTGCTAATGAGCAGTTCTTC.